This T cell receptor beta chain was identified in a study of T cells in Graves' hyperthyroidism and ophthalmopathy. General study points: In blood, most of the thyroid clonotypes expanded above 0.001 were also present. Stable hyperthyroidism was separated from ophthalmopathy by a model based on 13 V-J features.

Authors of the study amplified TCR beta CDR3 regions from RNA transcripts. The HTBI primer set drove a first-round RT-PCR of the TCR CDR3. From the multiplex PCR reads, TCRdb called clonotypes with MiXCR, one entry per CDR3 protein. The table shows 350,000 or so distinct CDR3 sequences, with roughly 23% occurring only once. Investigators excluded patients with uncontrolled infection, other autoimmune disease, pregnancy or lactation. As concerns this clonotype: The antigen remains unidentified.

The germline V gene encodes CDR1 SNHLY and CDR2 FYNNEI. After removal of 3 bases from V and 4 bases from J, the junction contained 3 bases not matched to a gene. There are 14 residues in the CDR3. V gene TRBV2 combines with J gene TRBJ2-3; 8 bases fit TRBD1. The source material was blood. This sequence was found in a woman between 45 and 60 years old with Graves' hyperthyroidism. The chain's CDR3 is CASSDRGRADTQYF. The CDR3 DNA is TGTGCCAGCAGTGACAGGGGGCGGGCAGATACGCAGTATTTT.